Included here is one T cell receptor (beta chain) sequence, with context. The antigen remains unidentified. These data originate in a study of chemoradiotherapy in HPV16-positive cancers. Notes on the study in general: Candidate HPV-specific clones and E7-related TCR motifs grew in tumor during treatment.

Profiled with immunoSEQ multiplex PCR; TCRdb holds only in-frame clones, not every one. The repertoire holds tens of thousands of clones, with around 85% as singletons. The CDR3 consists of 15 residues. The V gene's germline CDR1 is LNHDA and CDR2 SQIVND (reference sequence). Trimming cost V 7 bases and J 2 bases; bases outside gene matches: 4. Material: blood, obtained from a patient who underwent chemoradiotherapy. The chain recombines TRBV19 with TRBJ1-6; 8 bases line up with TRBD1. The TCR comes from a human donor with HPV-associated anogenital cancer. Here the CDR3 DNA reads TGTGCCAGTAATGACAGGGGCGCCTATAATTCACCCCTCCACTTT. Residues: CASNDRGAYNSPLHF.